This T cell receptor beta chain was identified during a study of blood T cell repertoires in COVID-19. The overall study: Sources were T cells, B-cell-depleted T cells, or PBMCs; the material itself was cDNA or gDNA.

Per the germline V gene, CDR1 is SGHNT and CDR2 is YYREEE (reference sequence). Trimming shortened V by 0 bases and J by 4 bases, and 4 bases separated the two germline ends. CDR3 length equals 12 residues. Per the original data handling: How many nucleated cells were present was estimated from reference gene primer amplification. Clones were read by immunoSEQ multiplex PCR, and TCRdb kept only the in-frame ones, dropping some. For V, J and clone size, that table is used; D and trimming come from the DNA. The sample includes roughly 480,000 clones, 85% to 90% of them seen just once. This clone was detected a few times.

The specimen was peripheral blood. This TCR was sampled from a man aged 18 to 30 with COVID-19, enrolled during active disease. The chain carries TRBV5-4 and TRBJ1-2; no firm D call. CDR3 in DNA: TGTGCCAGCAGCTTGGACTCCTATGGCTACACCTTC. It specifies CASSLDSYGYTF.